These 20 T cell receptor beta chains share one sample of origin, sequenced in a study of T-cell reconstitution after alpha-beta-depleted transplantation in children. The TCRbeta library incorporated unique molecular identifiers. TCRdb re-called the PCR reads through MiXCR, storing one row per CDR3 protein. The data contain 450,000 to 550,000 distinct CDR3 sequences, over 9.5% of them singletons. The sequences come from PBMCs, mostly from graft donor cells, collected 180 days after TCRalphabeta/CD19-depleted stem cell transplant. The source is a female patient aged 2-15 years who had a stem cell transplant for aplastic anemia, so the T cells may come from the graft donor.

There are a few counts of this clonotype. This sequence joins TRBV10-3 and TRBJ2-1, with D possibly called TRBD1 or TRBD2 (6 bases each). Trimming removed 7 bases from V and 9 bases from J, with 19 bases in between. Germline V gene lookup returns CDR1 ENHRY and CDR2 SYGVKD. This CDR3 contains 14 residues. The DNA for the CDR3 is TGTGCCATCAAGGGCGGGGCAGGGGACGGTGAGCAGTTCTTC. This codes for CAIKGGAGDGEQFF.

This clonotype was counted only a few times. The chain carries TRBV7-6 and TRBJ1-2; D may be TRBD1 (6 bases). The V end lost 5 bases, the J end lost 7 bases, and 14 bases lay between the germline ends. Germline V CDR1 and CDR2: SGHVS, FNYEAQ. The CDR3 is made up of 13 amino acids. The CDR3 nucleotides read TGTGCCAGCAGCCCACAGGGTGCCGCTGGCTACACCTTC. Encoded protein: CASSPQGAAGYTF.

On this clonotype: One end of the junction is discordant with germline, which a read error may explain. The chain recombines TRBV11-1 with TRBJ2-7, with D perhaps TRBD1 (6 bases). Germline CDR1 is SGHAT and CDR2 is FQDESV (reference sequence). The CDR3 spans 14 residues. The CDR3 coding sequence is TGTGCCAGCAGCTCAACAGGGTTGCCCTACGACCAGTACTTC. This gives the protein CASSSTGLPYDQYF.

This clonotype occurred many times. The chain links TRBV13 to TRBJ2-7, with TRBD2 matching over 10 bases. This CDR3 comprises 15 residues. V lost 5 bases and J lost 5; bases outside the gene matches: 9. CDR1 and CDR2 (germline): PRHDT, FYEKMQ (reference sequence). The CDR3 bases are TGTGCCAGCAGCAGAAGCGGGAGGGCAGTAGACGAGCAGTACTTC. Residues: CASSRSGRAVDEQYF.

This chain connects TRBV20-1 to TRBJ1-5; 8 bases are shared with TRBD1. V was pared by 0 bases and J by 8 bases, with 9 bases of the junction left unmatched. The CDR3 runs to 15 residues. The germline V gene encodes CDR1 DFQATT and CDR2 SNEGSKA (reference sequence). The CDR3 DNA reads TGCAGTGCTAGAGATAACCAGGGGGCGGTGAAGCCCCAGCATTTT. This translates into CSARDNQGAVKPQHF.

This clonotype occurred a few times. The genes are TRBV3-1 and TRBJ2-1; unclear D gene. CDR1 is LGHDT and CDR2 is YNNKEL in the germline V gene (reference sequence). The CDR3 runs to 12 residues. V lost 0 bases and J lost 10, with 7 bases in between. The CDR3 DNA reads as TGTGCCAGCAGCCAAGATCGTCGAGAGCAGTTCTTC. It specifies CASSQDRREQFF.

V is TRBV4-1 and J is TRBJ1-5, with 8 bases that match TRBD1. Germline V gene lookup returns CDR1 MGHRA and CDR2 YSYEKL. This CDR3 has 18 residues. Trimming removed 4 bases from V and 6 bases from J; junction bases left unmatched: 17. The DNA for the CDR3 is TGCGCCAGCAGCCTTTCGACAGGGGCCACACAAGGAGGTCAGCCCCAGCATTTT. This gives the protein CASSLSTGATQGGQPQHF.

This clonotype has only a few counts. The J gene is TRBJ2-5, the V gene TRBV7-9; TRBD2 agrees at 10 bases. Germline V gene data show CDR1 as SEHNR and CDR2 as FQNEAQ (reference sequence). Unmatched junction bases numbered 5, after V lost 6 bases and J lost 4 bases. This CDR3 comprises 14 residues. In DNA form, the CDR3 reads TGTGCCAGCAGACCACTAGCGGGACTAGAGACCCAGTACTTC. Its translation: CASRPLAGLETQYF.

The chain couples TRBV19 to TRBJ2-3; 8 positions match TRBD2. This CDR3 region has 15 residues. V dropped 3 bases and J dropped 5; count of bases not matched to a gene: 7. Germline V gene lookup returns CDR1 LNHDA and CDR2 SQIVND (reference sequence). The CDR3 bases are TGTGCCAGTAGTATGGGGGGCGGGAGGATAGATACGCAGTATTTT. This sequence encodes CASSMGGGRIDTQYF. The variable domain in full, completed from reference TRBV19 and TRBJ2-3, reads DGGITQSPKYLFRKEGQNVTLSCEQNLNHDAMYWYRQDPGQGLRLIYYSQIVNDFQKGDIAEGYSVSREKKESFPLTVTSAQKNPTAFYLCASSMGGGRIDTQYFGPGTRLTVL.

This rearrangement joins TRBV3-1 to TRBJ2-1, with D unclear. This CDR3 has 15 amino acids. Between the trimmed V and J ends, which lost 4 bases and 11 bases, there was a span of 21 bases. The germline V gene has CDR1 LGHDT and CDR2 YNNKEL (reference sequence). This chain's CDR3 is CASSPDPYRTRKQFF. The DNA for the CDR3 is TGTGCCAGCAGCCCGGACCCCTACCGGACCCGGAAGCAGTTCTTC.

Details on this clonotype: Just one base apart from a much larger clone, this may be a read error. This rearrangement joins TRBV4-1 to TRBJ2-7; a possible D gene is TRBD1 (6 bases). Germline assignment: CDR1 MGHRA and CDR2 YSYEKL. The CDR3 runs to 15 residues. This chain's CDR3 is CAGSHTGTNSYEQYF. The DNA of the CDR3 is TGCGCCGGCAGCCACACCGGGACAAACTCCTACGAGCAGTACTTC.

The CDR3 sequence is CSVEDYGPLRTKNIQYF. In DNA form, the CDR3 reads TGCAGCGTTGAAGATTACGGACCGCTAAGGACCAAAAACATTCAGTACTTC. This chain joins TRBV29-1 and TRBJ2-4, with D unresolved. The length of the CDR3 is 17 residues. Germline assignment: CDR1 SQVTM and CDR2 ANQGSEA. V gave up 0 bases and J gave up 2 bases, with 17 bases separating them. Using reference TRBV29-1 and TRBJ2-4 for the parts outside the CDR3, the full variable domain is SAVISQKPSRDICQRGTSLTIQCQVDSQVTMMFWYRQQPGQSLTLIATANQGSEATYESGFVIDKFPISRPNLTFSTLTVSNMSPEDSSIYLCSVEDYGPLRTKNIQYFGAGTRLSVL.

This clonotype appeared a few times. This chain links TRBV29-1 with TRBJ2-2, with 11 bases that match TRBD2. V dropped 3 bases and J dropped 6; count of bases not matched to a gene: 6. CDR3 size: 15 residues. Germline loops: CDR1 SQVTM, CDR2 ANQGSEA. The CDR3 reads CSVDLGLAGAGELFF. The CDR3 bases are TGCAGCGTTGACCTCGGACTAGCGGGCGCCGGGGAGCTGTTTTTT.

This clonotype has more than one count but fewer than ten. The gene calls are TRBV20-1 and TRBJ2-5; D is possibly TRBD2 (6 bases). This CDR3 is 14 amino acids long. V lost 4 bases, J lost 0 bases, and 12 bases lay in between. Germline V CDR1 and CDR2: DFQATT, SNEGSKA (reference sequence). The CDR3 is CSATWSSDQETQYF. DNA for the CDR3: TGCAGTGCTACATGGTCTAGCGACCAAGAGACCCAGTACTTC.

This chain links TRBV7-2 with TRBJ1-2, with a weak D call TRBD1 (5 bases). CDR3 length: 14 residues. Germline values: CDR1 SGHTA, CDR2 FQGNSA. Trimming left V 0 bases short and J 4 bases short, with 9 bases between. CDR3 nucleotides: TGTACCAGCAGCTTAGCAACCGGGGGCTATGGCTACACCTTC. It encodes CTSSLATGGYGYTF.

This clonotype was seen a handful of times. V usage is TRBV10-3 and J usage is TRBJ2-3; D gene unclear. With 0 bases removed from V and 2 bases from J, the gap between germline ends came to 9 bases. Germline lookup yields CDR1 ENHRY and CDR2 SYGVKD. The CDR3 length is 15 residues. The CDR3: CAISESTEITDTQYF. The DNA for the CDR3 is TGTGCCATCAGTGAGTCTACGGAGATCACAGATACGCAGTATTTT.

The chain carries TRBV7-3 and TRBJ1-1, with a tentative D call TRBD1 (6 bases). CDR3 length: 14 residues. CDR1 SGHTA and CDR2 FQGTGA come from the germline V gene. V was shortened by 6 bases and J by 1 base, with 12 bases between the two germline ends. The DNA for the CDR3 is TGTGCCAGCAGGGCCGGGACACAGAACACTGAAGCTTTCTTT. This codes for CASRAGTQNTEAFF.

V gene TRBV12-3 or TRBV12-4 combines with J gene TRBJ1-2; a weak D match, TRBD1 (5 bases). Trimming cost V 5 bases and J 6 bases, with 10 bases left between them. The CDR3 runs to 12 residues. The CDR3, as DNA: TGTGCCAGCAGTCCCGGGACCCATGGCTACACCTTC. Translated: CASSPGTHGYTF.

This clonotype has just a few counts. The rearrangement links TRBV20-1 to TRBJ2-1; D gene ambiguous. The CDR3 runs to 13 residues. Germline V gene data show CDR1 as DFQATT and CDR2 as SNEGSKA (reference sequence). With 7 bases removed from V and 0 bases from J, the gap between germline ends came to 10 bases. Here the CDR3 DNA reads TGCAGTGTCCTCAGGAGCTCCTACAATGAGCAGTTCTTC. This encodes CSVLRSSYNEQFF.

This clonotype was observed a handful of times. The gene calls are TRBV20-1 and TRBJ2-2; 8 bases are a match to TRBD2. CDR1 is DFQATT and CDR2 is SNEGSKA in the germline V gene (reference sequence). The V gene end was trimmed by 6 bases and the J gene end by 0 bases; junction bases not matched to a gene: 24. CDR3 length: 21 residues. DNA of the CDR3: TGCAGTGCCCCAAGGGGACCCCGGGCCAGCGGGAGAAACACGAACACCGGGGAGCTGTTTTTT. Translating it yields CSAPRGPRASGRNTNTGELFF.